Listed here are 30 T cell receptor beta chains from one sample, sequenced in a study of blood T cell repertoires in COVID-19. Some clones are missing from TCRdb's copy, which holds only in-frame ones; the method was immunoSEQ multiplex PCR. This repertoire shows some 91,000 clones, around three quarters found once; its top ten account for about 7%. The sample taken for sequencing was peripheral blood. Receptors were obtained from an older man with acute or convalescent COVID-19.

This chain uses TRBV28 with TRBJ1-2, with unresolved D. The CDR3 has 12 amino acids. Germline V lookup: CDR1 MDHEN, CDR2 SYDVKM. The V and J ends lost 4 bases and 3 bases respectively, with 6 bases between them. Here the CDR3 DNA reads TGTGCCAGCAGTTCACGCGACTATGGCTACACCTTC. Its translation is CASSSRDYGYTF.

The J gene is TRBJ1-2, the V gene TRBV5-1, with D perhaps TRBD1 (5 bases). The germline V gene has CDR1 SGHRS and CDR2 YFSETQ. V was cut by 0 bases and J by 8 bases, with 11 bases left in between. The CDR3 runs to 13 residues. As DNA, the CDR3 is TGCGCCAGCAGCTTGGCAGGGTACGGGGGCTACACCTTC. It encodes CASSLAGYGGYTF.

By sample fraction, this clone is medium-sized. V usage is TRBV7-9 and J usage is TRBJ1-1; tentatively, D is TRBD1 (5 bases). V was clipped by 5 bases and J by 4 bases, with 14 bases between them. Germline V CDR1 and CDR2: SEHNR, FQNEAQ (reference sequence). The CDR3 has 14 amino acids. The CDR3 DNA is TGTGCCAGCAGCCTGGCACAGGAGGGCACTGAAGCTTTCTTT. Translated, it gives CASSLAQEGTEAFF.

V is TRBV20-1 and J is TRBJ2-1; weak D call: TRBD1 (5 bases). Germline CDR1 and CDR2: DFQATT and SNEGSKA (reference sequence). The CDR3 length is 12 residues. V shed 3 bases and J shed 7 bases, with 10 bases lying between them. The CDR3 protein is CSASEAGNEQFF. The CDR3 DNA is TGCAGTGCTAGTGAAGCAGGGAATGAGCAGTTCTTC.

This clone came up once. The chain is built from TRBV28 and TRBJ1-1, with a weak D call TRBD1 (6 bases). The CDR3 extends over 15 amino acids. CDR1 and CDR2 (germline): MDHEN, SYDVKM. The V and J ends lost 2 bases and 4 bases respectively, with 14 bases between them. The CDR3 reads CASSLKIVGGTEAFF. CDR3 nucleotides: TGTGCCAGCAGTTTAAAGATCGTAGGGGGCACTGAAGCTTTCTTT.

V is TRBV5-6 and J is TRBJ1-4; D gene ambiguous. There are 14 residues in the CDR3. V dropped 3 bases and J dropped 3 bases, with 9 bases sitting between them. Germline V gives CDR1 SGHDT, CDR2 YYEEEE. Written as DNA, the CDR3 is TGTGCCAGCAGCTCAGGCAGACCTAATGAAAAACTGTTTTTT. Translating gives CASSSGRPNEKLFF.

The rearrangement links TRBV14 to TRBJ1-4; possibly TRBD1 for D (5 bases). V shed 2 bases and J shed 7 bases, with 11 bases lying between them. The CDR3 runs to 14 residues. Germline CDR1 is SGHDN and CDR2 is FVKESK. The CDR3 nucleotides read TGTGCCAGCAGCCAACTGACAGCTTTTGAAAAACTGTTTTTT. Translated: CASSQLTAFEKLFF.

This chain uses TRBV19 with TRBJ1-5; 7 nucleotides align to TRBD1. CDR3 length: 14 residues. Germline trimming cut 11 bases from V and 4 bases from J; bases unmatched to any gene: 11. Per the germline V gene, CDR1 is LNHDA and CDR2 is SQIVND (reference sequence). Here the CDR3 reads CASLRQGGNQPQHF. CDR3 bases: TGTGCCTCCTTACGACAGGGTGGGAATCAGCCCCAGCATTTT.

V gene TRBV12-3 or TRBV12-4 combines with J gene TRBJ2-7; D is perhaps TRBD1 (6 bases). The ends were cut back, 5 bases at V and 3 bases at J, with 8 bases in the middle. The CDR3 runs to 12 residues. This chain's CDR3 is CASSTGYYEQYV. For the CDR3, the DNA is TGTGCCAGCAGTACAGGGTACTACGAGCAGTACGTC.

Sample share makes this clone medium-sized. The gene calls are TRBV6-6 and TRBJ2-2; D is uncertain. The V end lost 5 bases, the J end lost 4 bases, and 8 bases lay between the germline ends. The germline gives CDR1 MNHNY, CDR2 SVGAGI (reference sequence). The CDR3 is 13 amino acids. The CDR3 sequence: CASSPTVTGELFF. In DNA, the CDR3 is TGTGCCAGCAGTCCCACAGTCACCGGGGAGCTGTTTTTT.

The chain joins TRBV13 to TRBJ2-1; a weak D match, TRBD1 (5 bases). With 4 bases removed from V and 12 bases from J, the gap between germline ends came to 16 bases. Germline loops: CDR1 PRHDT, CDR2 FYEKMQ (reference sequence). The CDR3 is 13 amino acids. CDR3 loop: CASSSRASPGQFF. The CDR3 DNA follows: TGTGCCAGCAGCTCCAGGGCATCACCGGGGCAGTTCTTC.

The gene calls are TRBV24-1 and TRBJ2-2; 9 nucleotides agree with TRBD2. Germline V CDR1 and CDR2: KGHDR, SFDVKD. This CDR3 has 16 amino acids. V lost 6 bases to trimming and J lost 1 base; unmatched junction nucleotides: 5. This chain's CDR3 is CATSISGGRNTGELFF. In DNA form, the CDR3 reads TGTGCCACCAGTATTAGCGGGGGCAGGAACACCGGGGAGCTGTTTTTT.

The table lists this clone with a few counts. The chain couples TRBV27 to TRBJ2-7; 8 bases map to TRBD2. The CDR3 spans 14 residues. Germline V gene sequence: CDR1 MNHEY, CDR2 SMNVEV (reference sequence). The ends lost 5 bases at V and 7 bases at J; junction bases unmatched: 10. The CDR3 sequence is CASSPAGTSSEQYF. In DNA, the CDR3 is TGTGCCAGCAGTCCCGCCGGGACTAGTAGTGAGCAGTACTTC.

The chain is built from TRBV7-9 and TRBJ1-2, with a tentative D call TRBD1 (5 bases). CDR1 SEHNR and CDR2 FQNEAQ come from the germline V gene (reference sequence). CDR3 length: 15 residues. Trimming stripped 4 bases from V and 3 bases from J, with 15 bases between. The CDR3 nucleotides are TGTGCCAGCAGCTCTACGACAGAGGTCTACTATGGCTACACCTTC. This gives the protein CASSSTTEVYYGYTF.

The rearrangement uses TRBV9 and TRBJ2-5; TRBD2 matches 13 bases. The V segment lost 0 bases and the J segment 3 bases; nucleotides outside the gene matches: 8. The CDR3 runs 18 residues. CDR1 and CDR2 (germline): SGDLS, YYNGEE. In DNA form, the CDR3 reads TGTGCCAGCAGCGTAGTTGGCTTGGGACTAGCGGGAAAAGAGACCCAGTACTTC. It translates to CASSVVGLGLAGKETQYF.

The chain is built from TRBV7-2 and TRBJ2-3; possibly TRBD2 for D (6 bases). This CDR3 is built from 15 residues. Germline-derived CDR1 and CDR2 are SGHTA and FQGNSA. V lost 1 base to trimming and J lost 0 bases, with 8 bases between them. The CDR3 nucleotides are TGTGCCAGCAGCTTAGGAGGGACTAGCACAGATACGCAGTATTTT. It encodes CASSLGGTSTDTQYF. Supplemented by reference TRBV7-2 and TRBJ2-3, the full variable domain reads GAGVSQSPSNKVTEKGKDVELRCDPISGHTALYWYRQSLGQGLEFLIYFQGNSAPDKSGLPSDRFSAERTGGSVSTLTIQRTQQEDSAVYLCASSLGGTSTDTQYFGPGTRLTVL.

The genes are TRBV11-2 and TRBJ1-1; 7 bases align to TRBD1. This CDR3 spans 14 amino acids. Germline trimming cut 4 bases from V and 3 bases from J; bases unmatched to any gene: 5. Germline assignment: CDR1 SGHAT and CDR2 FQNNGV. CDR3 residues: CASSWEQGYTEAFF. The DNA for the CDR3 is TGTGCCAGCAGCTGGGAACAGGGGTACACTGAAGCTTTCTTT.

This rearrangement joins TRBV6-5 to TRBJ1-4, with D possibly being TRBD1 (5 bases). CDR1 and CDR2 (germline): MNHEY, SVGAGI. CDR3 length: 15 amino acids. V gave up 4 bases and J gave up 9 bases, with 18 bases separating them. The CDR3: CASSSSGQLVKKLFF. CDR3 coding DNA: TGTGCCAGCAGTTCGTCAGGGCAGCTTGTGAAAAAACTGTTTTTT.

The V call is TRBV5-1, the J call TRBJ1-1; 9 bases align to TRBD1. In germline, CDR1 is SGHRS, CDR2 YFSETQ. The CDR3 length is 15 residues. V was pared by 0 bases and J by 5 bases, with 5 bases of the junction left unmatched. DNA of the CDR3: TGCGCCAGCAGCTTGGGGACAGGGGTTCGGACTGAAGCTTTCTTT. It translates to CASSLGTGVRTEAFF.

This clone occurred once. DNA for the CDR3: TGCAGCGTTGAAGCCACCCGGGACTCCAAAAACATTCAGTACTTC. It yields the protein CSVEATRDSKNIQYF. V and J are TRBV29-1 and TRBJ2-4; D is perhaps TRBD2 (6 bases). V lost 1 base, J lost 2 bases, and 12 bases lay in between. Germline lookup yields CDR1 SQVTM and CDR2 ANQGSEA. The CDR3 has 15 amino acids.

V gene TRBV2 combines with J gene TRBJ1-2; D is unclear. The V and J ends lost 9 bases and 0 bases respectively, with 11 bases between them. This CDR3 comprises 13 residues. Per germline, CDR1 SNHLY and CDR2 FYNNEI. For the CDR3, the DNA is TGTGCCAGGGAAACAGAGACTAACTATGGCTACACCTTC. Translated, it gives CARETETNYGYTF.

The J gene is TRBJ1-5, the V gene TRBV7-2, with 12 bases lining up with TRBD1. Germline V gene sequence: CDR1 SGHTA, CDR2 FQGNSA. The CDR3 sequence is 16 residues long. V was pared by 3 bases and J by 6 bases, with 6 bases of the junction left unmatched. This chain's CDR3 is CASSFLGQGASQPQHF. For the CDR3, the DNA is TGTGCCAGCAGCTTTTTGGGACAGGGGGCCAGTCAGCCCCAGCATTTT.

The chain has TRBV24-1 and TRBJ2-7; perhaps TRBD2 as D (6 bases). Trimming pared 4 bases from V and 7 bases from J, leaving 13 bases between. The CDR3 runs to 13 residues. CDR1 KGHDR and CDR2 SFDVKD come from the germline V gene. The CDR3 is CATSDRDSGEQYF. In DNA, the CDR3 is TGTGCCACCAGTGACAGGGACTCCGGGGAGCAGTACTTC.

This clone was counted between two and nine times. The chain carries TRBV30 and TRBJ1-1; TRBD1 might be the D (5 bases). CDR1 is GTSNPN and CDR2 is SVGIG in the germline V gene (reference sequence). CDR3 size: 13 residues. The V end lost 4 bases, the J end lost 4 bases, and 13 bases lay between the germline ends. The CDR3 sequence: CAWTPGRVTEAFF. CDR3 DNA: TGTGCCTGGACCCCCGGCAGGGTCACTGAAGCTTTCTTT.

This chain connects TRBV19 to TRBJ2-3; 9 positions agree with TRBD1. From germline, CDR1 is LNHDA and CDR2 SQIVND (reference sequence). The CDR3 length is 14 residues. Germline trimming cut 4 bases from V and 5 bases from J; bases unmatched to any gene: 4. CDR3 in DNA: TGTGCCAGTAGTAGGACAGGGGATGAAGATACGCAGTATTTT. It translates to CASSRTGDEDTQYF.

The V gene is TRBV28, the J gene TRBJ2-1; D unresolved. This CDR3 region has 12 residues. Trimming removed 8 bases from V and 0 bases from J, with 5 bases in between. Per germline, CDR1 MDHEN and CDR2 SYDVKM. DNA of the CDR3: TGTGCCAGCCTGAGCTCCTACAATGAGCAGTTCTTC. Translation gives CASLSSYNEQFF.

The chain employs TRBV19 and TRBJ2-5; 11 bases fit TRBD1. This CDR3 contains 13 residues. Germline values: CDR1 LNHDA, CDR2 SQIVND (reference sequence). Unmatched junction bases numbered 6, after V lost 8 bases and J lost 7 bases. Here the CDR3 reads CASYPGQGGTQYF. CDR3 coding DNA: TGTGCCAGTTACCCGGGACAGGGGGGGACCCAGTACTTC.

This chain links TRBV30 with TRBJ1-6; weak D call: TRBD1 (6 bases). Trimming took 4 bases from V and 6 from J, leaving 13 bases between them. The CDR3 length is 14 residues. Germline CDR1 is GTSNPN and CDR2 is SVGIG (reference sequence). The DNA for the CDR3 is TGTGCCTGGATAACAGGGAACAGTAATTCACCCCTCCACTTT. It specifies CAWITGNSNSPLHF. The whole variable domain, filled in from reference TRBV30 and TRBJ1-6, reads SQTIHQWPATLVQPVGSPLSLECTVEGTSNPNLYWYRQAAGRGLQLLFYSVGIGQISSEVPQNLSASRPQDRQFILSSKKLLLSDSGFYLCAWITGNSNSPLHFGNGTRLTVT.

This clone was detected only a few times. The CDR3 region is CASSRGQGGQPQHF. The CDR3 coding sequence is TGTGCCAGCAGTCGCGGACAGGGTGGACAGCCCCAGCATTTT. This chain joins TRBV3-1 (or the pseudogene TRBV3-2) and TRBJ1-5, with 8 bases aligning to TRBD1. The CDR3 loop spans 14 amino acids. Germline CDR1 reads LGHDT; CDR2 reads YNNKEL (reference sequence). The V and J ends lost 6 bases and 7 bases, in that order; junction bases with no gene match: 8.

The rearrangement links TRBV5-6 to TRBJ2-5; TRBD2 is a possible D gene (5 bases). The germline V gene encodes CDR1 SGHDT and CDR2 YYEEEE. The CDR3 is 14 residues long. Deletions cut 0 bases from V and 3 bases from J, with 9 bases between. CDR3 sequence (DNA): TGTGCCAGCAGCTTGGTCGGGGTCGAAGAGACCCAGTACTTC. Translation gives CASSLVGVEETQYF.